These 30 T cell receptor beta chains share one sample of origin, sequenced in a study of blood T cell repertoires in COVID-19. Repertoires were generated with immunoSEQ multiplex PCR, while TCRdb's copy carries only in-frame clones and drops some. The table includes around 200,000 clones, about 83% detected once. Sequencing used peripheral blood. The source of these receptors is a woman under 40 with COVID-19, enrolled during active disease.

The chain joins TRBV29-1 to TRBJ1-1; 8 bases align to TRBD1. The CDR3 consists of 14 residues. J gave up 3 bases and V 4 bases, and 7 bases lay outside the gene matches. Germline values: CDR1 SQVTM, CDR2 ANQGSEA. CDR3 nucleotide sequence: TGCAGCGTTGCAGGGGGCGTAGGGGACACTGAAGCTTTCTTT. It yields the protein CSVAGGVGDTEAFF.

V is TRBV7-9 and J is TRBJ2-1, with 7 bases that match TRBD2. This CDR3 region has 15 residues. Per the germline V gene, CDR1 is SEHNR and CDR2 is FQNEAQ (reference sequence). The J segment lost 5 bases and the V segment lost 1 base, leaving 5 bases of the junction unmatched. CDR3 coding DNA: TGTGCCAGCAGCTTAGTAGTAGCGGGTAACAATGAGCAGTTCTTC. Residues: CASSLVVAGNNEQFF.

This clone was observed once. The DNA of the CDR3 is TGTGCCACCATGCAGGCCTTGCAAAAGACTAGCGGGCACCAAGAGACCCAGTACTTC. It specifies CATMQALQKTSGHQETQYF. The V call is TRBV24-1, the J call TRBJ2-5; 10 nucleotides align to TRBD2. With 8 bases clipped from V and 0 bases from J, the junction kept 17 bases outside the gene matches. The germline CDR1 and CDR2 sequences are KGHDR and SFDVKD. The CDR3 is 19 residues long.

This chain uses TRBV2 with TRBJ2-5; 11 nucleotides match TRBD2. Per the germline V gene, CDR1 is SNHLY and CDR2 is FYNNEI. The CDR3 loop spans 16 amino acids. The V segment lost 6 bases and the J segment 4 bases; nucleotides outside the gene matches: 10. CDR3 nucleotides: TGTGCCAGCAGGCCCTTACTAGCGGGAGAGGTAGAGACCCAGTACTTC. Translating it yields CASRPLLAGEVETQYF.

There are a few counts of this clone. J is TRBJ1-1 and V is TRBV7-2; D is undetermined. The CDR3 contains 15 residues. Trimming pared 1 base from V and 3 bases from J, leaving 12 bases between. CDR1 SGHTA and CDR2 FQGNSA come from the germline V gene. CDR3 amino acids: CASSLGHGVHTEAFF. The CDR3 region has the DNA TGTGCCAGCAGCTTAGGACACGGGGTTCACACTGAAGCTTTCTTT.

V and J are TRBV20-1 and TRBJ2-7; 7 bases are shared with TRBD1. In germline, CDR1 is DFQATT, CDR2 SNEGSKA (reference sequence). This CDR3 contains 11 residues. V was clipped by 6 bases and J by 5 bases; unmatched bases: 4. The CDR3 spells CSALTGNEQYF. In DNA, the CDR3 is TGCAGTGCCCTGACAGGGAACGAGCAGTACTTC.

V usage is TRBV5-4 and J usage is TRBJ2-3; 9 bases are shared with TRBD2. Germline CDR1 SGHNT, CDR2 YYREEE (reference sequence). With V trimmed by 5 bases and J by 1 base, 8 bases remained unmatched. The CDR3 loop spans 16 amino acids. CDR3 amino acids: CASRAAGGTGTDTQYF. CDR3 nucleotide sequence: TGTGCCAGCAGAGCTGCGGGAGGGACCGGCACAGATACGCAGTATTTT.

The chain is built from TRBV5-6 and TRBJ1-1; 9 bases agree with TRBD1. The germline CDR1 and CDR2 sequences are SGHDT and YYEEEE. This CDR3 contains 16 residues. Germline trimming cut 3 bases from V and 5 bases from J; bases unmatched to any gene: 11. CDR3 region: CASSWGTGGAGTEAFF. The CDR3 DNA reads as TGTGCCAGCAGCTGGGGCACAGGGGGCGCAGGGACTGAAGCTTTCTTT.

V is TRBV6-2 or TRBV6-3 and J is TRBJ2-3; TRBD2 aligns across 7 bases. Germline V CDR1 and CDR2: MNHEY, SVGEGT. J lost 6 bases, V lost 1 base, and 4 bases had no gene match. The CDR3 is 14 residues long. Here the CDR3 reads CASSYWDYGDTQYF. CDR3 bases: TGTGCCAGCAGTTACTGGGACTACGGGGATACGCAGTATTTT.

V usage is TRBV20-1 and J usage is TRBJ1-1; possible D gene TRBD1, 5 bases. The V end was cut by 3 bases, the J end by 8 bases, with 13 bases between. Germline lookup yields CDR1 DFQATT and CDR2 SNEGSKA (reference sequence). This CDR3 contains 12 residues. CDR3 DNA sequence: TGCAGTGCTAGTAATAATCGACAGGAAGCTTTCTTT. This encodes CSASNNRQEAFF.

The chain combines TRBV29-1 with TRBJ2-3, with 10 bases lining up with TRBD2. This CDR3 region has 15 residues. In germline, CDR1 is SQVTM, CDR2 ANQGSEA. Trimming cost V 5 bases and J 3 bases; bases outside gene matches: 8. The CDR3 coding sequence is TGCAGCGTTAGGACTAGCGGCCACGCTACAGATACGCAGTATTTT. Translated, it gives CSVRTSGHATDTQYF.

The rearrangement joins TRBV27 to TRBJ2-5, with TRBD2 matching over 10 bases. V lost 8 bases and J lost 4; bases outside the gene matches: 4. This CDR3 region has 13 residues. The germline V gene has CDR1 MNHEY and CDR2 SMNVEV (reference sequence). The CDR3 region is CASHTSGIETQYF. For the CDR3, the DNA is TGTGCCAGCCATACTAGCGGGATAGAGACCCAGTACTTC.

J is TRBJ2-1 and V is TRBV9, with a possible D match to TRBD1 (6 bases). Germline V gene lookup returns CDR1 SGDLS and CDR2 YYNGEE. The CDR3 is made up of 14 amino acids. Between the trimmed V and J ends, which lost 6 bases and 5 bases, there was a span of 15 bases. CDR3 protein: CASTRTERNNEQFF. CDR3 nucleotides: TGTGCCAGCACCCGGACAGAAAGGAACAATGAGCAGTTCTTC.

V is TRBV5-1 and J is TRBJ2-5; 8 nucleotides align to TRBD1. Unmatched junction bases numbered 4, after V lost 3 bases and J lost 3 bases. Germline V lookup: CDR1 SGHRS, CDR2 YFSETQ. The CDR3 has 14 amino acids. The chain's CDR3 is CASSSVTGEETQYF. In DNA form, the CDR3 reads TGCGCCAGCAGCTCGGTGACAGGGGAAGAGACCCAGTACTTC.

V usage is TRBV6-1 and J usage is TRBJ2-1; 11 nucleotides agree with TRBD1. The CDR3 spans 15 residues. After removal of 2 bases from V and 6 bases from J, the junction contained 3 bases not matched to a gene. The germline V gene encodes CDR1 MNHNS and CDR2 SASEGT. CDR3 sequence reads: CASSEPGQGGNEQFF. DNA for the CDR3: TGTGCCAGCAGTGAACCGGGACAGGGGGGCAATGAGCAGTTCTTC.

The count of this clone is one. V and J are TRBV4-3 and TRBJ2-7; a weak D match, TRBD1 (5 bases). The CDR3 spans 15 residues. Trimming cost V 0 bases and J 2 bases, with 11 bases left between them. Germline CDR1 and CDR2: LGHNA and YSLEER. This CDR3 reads CASSQESRGTYEQYF. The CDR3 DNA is TGCGCCAGCAGCCAAGAGTCTAGGGGTACCTACGAGCAGTACTTC.

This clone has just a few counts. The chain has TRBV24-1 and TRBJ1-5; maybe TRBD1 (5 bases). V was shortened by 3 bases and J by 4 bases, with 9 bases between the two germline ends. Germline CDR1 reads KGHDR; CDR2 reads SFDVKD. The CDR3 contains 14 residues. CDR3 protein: CATSDGARNQPQHF. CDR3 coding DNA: TGTGCCACCAGTGATGGGGCCCGAAATCAGCCCCAGCATTTT.

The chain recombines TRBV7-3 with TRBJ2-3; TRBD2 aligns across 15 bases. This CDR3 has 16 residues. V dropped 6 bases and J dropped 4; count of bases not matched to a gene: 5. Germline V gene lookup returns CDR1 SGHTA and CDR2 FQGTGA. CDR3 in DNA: TGTGCCAGCAGTAAGGGACTAGCGGGAGGCCCAGATACGCAGTATTTT. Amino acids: CASSKGLAGGPDTQYF.

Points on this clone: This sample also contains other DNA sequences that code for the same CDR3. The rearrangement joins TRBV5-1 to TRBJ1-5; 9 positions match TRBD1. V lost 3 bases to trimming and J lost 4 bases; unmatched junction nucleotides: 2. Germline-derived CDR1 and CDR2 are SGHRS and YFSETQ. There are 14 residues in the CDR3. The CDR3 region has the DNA TGCGCCAGCAGCTCGGGACAGGGTAATCAGCCCCAGCATTTT. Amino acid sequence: CASSSGQGNQPQHF.

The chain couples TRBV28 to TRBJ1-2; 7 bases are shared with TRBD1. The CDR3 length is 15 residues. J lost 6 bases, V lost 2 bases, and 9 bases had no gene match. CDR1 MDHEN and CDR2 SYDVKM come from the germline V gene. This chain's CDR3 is CASSLEGAPTDGYTF. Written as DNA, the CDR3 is TGTGCCAGCAGTTTAGAGGGGGCCCCGACGGATGGCTACACCTTC.

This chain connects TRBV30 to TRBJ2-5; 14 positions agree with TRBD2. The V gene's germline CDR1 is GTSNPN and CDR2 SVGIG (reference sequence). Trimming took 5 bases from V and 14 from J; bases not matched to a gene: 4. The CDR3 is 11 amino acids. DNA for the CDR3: TGTGCCTGGGGACTAGCGGGAGGTCCATACTTC. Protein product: CAWGLAGGPYF.

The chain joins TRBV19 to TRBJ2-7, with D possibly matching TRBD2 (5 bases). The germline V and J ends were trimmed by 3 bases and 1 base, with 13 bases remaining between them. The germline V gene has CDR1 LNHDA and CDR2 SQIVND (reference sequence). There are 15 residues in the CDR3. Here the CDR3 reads CASSIGPGNSYEQYF. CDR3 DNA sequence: TGTGCCAGTAGTATCGGTCCGGGAAATTCCTACGAGCAGTACTTC.

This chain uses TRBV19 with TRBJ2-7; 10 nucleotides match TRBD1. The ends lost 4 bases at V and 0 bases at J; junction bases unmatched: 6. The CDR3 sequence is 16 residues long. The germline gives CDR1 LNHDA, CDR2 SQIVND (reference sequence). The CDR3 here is CASSRGRTGGSYEQYF. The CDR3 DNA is TGTGCCAGTAGTAGAGGTCGGACAGGGGGCTCCTACGAGCAGTACTTC.

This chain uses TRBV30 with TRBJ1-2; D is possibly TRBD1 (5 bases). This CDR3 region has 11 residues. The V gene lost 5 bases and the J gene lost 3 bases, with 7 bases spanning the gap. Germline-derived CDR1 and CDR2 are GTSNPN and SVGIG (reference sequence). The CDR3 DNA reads TGTGCCTGGGGCAGGGACTATGGCTACACCTTC. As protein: CAWGRDYGYTF.

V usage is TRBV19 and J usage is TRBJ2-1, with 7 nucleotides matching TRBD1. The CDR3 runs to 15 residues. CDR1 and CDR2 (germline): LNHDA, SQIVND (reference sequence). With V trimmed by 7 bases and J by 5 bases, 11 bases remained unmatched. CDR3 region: CASTSTGKVHNEQFF. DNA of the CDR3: TGTGCCAGTACCTCGACAGGGAAAGTACACAATGAGCAGTTCTTC.

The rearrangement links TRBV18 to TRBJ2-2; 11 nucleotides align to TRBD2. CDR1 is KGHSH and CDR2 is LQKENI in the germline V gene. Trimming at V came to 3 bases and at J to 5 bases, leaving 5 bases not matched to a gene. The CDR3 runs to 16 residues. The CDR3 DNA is TGTGCCAGCTCACCTCTAGCGGGAGGTGGGACCGGGGAGCTGTTTTTT. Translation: CASSPLAGGGTGELFF.

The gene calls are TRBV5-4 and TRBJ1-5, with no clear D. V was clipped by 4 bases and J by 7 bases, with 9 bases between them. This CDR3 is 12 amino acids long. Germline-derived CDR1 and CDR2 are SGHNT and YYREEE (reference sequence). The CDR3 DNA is TGTGCCAGCAGCGACCCGGGGCAGCCCCAGCATTTT. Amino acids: CASSDPGQPQHF.

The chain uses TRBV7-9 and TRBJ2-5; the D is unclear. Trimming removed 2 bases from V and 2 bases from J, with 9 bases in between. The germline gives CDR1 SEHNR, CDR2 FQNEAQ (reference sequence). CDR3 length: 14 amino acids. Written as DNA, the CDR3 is TGTGCCAGCAGCTTACTCCCCCAGCAAGAGACCCAGTACTTC. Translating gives CASSLLPQQETQYF.

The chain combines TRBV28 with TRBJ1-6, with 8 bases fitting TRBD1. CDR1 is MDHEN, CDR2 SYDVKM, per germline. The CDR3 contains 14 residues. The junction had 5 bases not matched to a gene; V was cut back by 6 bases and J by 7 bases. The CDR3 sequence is CASRGGTGNSPLHF. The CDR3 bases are TGTGCCAGCAGGGGCGGGACAGGAAATTCACCCCTCCACTTT.

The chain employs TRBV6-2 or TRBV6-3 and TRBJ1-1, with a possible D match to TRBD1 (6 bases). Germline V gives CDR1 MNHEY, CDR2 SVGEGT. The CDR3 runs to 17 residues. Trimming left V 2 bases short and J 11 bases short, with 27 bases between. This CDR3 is CASSYIGLTGKALGAFF. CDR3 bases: TGTGCCAGCAGTTACATCGGGCTAACAGGGAAGGCCCTGGGGGCTTTCTTT.